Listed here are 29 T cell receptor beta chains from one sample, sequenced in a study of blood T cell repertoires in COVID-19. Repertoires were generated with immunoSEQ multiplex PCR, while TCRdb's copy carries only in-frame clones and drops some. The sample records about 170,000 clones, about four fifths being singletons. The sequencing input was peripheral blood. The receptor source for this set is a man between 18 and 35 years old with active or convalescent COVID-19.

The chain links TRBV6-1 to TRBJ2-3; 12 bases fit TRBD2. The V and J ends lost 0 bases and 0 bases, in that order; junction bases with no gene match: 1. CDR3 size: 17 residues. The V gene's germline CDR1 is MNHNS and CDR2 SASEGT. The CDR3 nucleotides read TGTGCCAGCAGTGAAGCGCTAGCGGGAGGGAGCACAGATACGCAGTATTTT. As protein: CASSEALAGGSTDTQYF.

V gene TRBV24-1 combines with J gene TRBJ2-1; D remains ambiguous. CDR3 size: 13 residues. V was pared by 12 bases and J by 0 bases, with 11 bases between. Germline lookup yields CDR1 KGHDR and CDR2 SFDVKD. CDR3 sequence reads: CAPAKSSYNEQFF. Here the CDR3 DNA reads TGTGCCCCAGCGAAGAGCTCCTACAATGAGCAGTTCTTC.

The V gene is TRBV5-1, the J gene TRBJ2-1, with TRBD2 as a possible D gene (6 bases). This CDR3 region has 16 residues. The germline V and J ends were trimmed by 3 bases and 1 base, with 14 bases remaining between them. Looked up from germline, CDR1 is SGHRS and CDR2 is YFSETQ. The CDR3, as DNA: TGCGCCAGCAGCTCCCGACTAGGGGATTCCTACAATGAGCAGTTCTTC. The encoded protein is CASSSRLGDSYNEQFF.

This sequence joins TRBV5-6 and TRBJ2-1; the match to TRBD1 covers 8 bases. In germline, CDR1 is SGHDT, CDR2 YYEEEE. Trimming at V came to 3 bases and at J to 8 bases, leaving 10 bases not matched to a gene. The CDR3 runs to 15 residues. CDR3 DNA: TGTGCCAGCAGCTCACGGACAGGGCGTTCCGATGAGCAGTTCTTC. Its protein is CASSSRTGRSDEQFF.

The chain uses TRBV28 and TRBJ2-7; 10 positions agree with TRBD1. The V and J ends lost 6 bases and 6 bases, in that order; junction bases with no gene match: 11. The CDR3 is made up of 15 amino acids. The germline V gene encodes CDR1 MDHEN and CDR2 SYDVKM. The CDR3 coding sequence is TGTGCCAGCAGGGGGGGGGACAGGGGAAATGCCGAGCAGTACTTC. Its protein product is CASRGGDRGNAEQYF.

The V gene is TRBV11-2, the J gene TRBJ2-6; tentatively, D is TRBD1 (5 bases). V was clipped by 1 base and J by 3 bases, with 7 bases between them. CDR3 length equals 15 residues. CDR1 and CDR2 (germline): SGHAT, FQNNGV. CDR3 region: CASSLVGVGANVLTF. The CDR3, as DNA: TGTGCCAGCAGCTTAGTAGGGGTTGGGGCCAACGTCCTGACTTTC.

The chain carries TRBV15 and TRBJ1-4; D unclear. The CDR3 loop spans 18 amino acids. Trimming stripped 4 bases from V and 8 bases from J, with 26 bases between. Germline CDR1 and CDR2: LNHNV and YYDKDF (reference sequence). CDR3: CATSIVRSYWGVKEKLFF. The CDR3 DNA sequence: TGTGCCACCAGCATCGTTCGGAGTTACTGGGGAGTGAAAGAAAAACTGTTTTTT. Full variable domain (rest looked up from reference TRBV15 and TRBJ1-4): DAMVIQNPRYQVTQFGKPVTLSCSQTLNHNVMYWYQQKSSQAPKLLFHYYDKDFNNEADTPDNFQSRRPNTSFCFLDIRSPGLGDTAMYLCATSIVRSYWGVKEKLFFGSGTQLSVL.

CDR3 bases: TGTGCCAGCAGTACCGACAGGAATTCACCCCTCCACTTT. The encoded protein is CASSTDRNSPLHF. The chain links TRBV7-9 to TRBJ1-6, with TRBD1 as a possible D gene (6 bases). Trimming shortened V by 6 bases and J by 7 bases, and 10 bases separated the two germline ends. The CDR3 is 13 residues long. The V gene's germline CDR1 is SEHNR and CDR2 FQNEAQ (reference sequence).

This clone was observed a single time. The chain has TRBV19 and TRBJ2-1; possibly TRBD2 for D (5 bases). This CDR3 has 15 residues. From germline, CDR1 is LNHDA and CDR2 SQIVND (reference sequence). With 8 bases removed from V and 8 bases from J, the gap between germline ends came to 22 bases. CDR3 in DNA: TGTGCCAGTTCGCAACGGACTGGGTCGATGGATGAGCAGTTCTTC. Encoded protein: CASSQRTGSMDEQFF.

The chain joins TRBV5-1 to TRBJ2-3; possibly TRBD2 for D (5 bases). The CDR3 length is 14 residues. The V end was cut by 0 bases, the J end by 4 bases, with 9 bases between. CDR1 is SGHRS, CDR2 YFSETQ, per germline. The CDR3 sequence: CASSLGLTSDTQYF. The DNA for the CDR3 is TGCGCCAGCAGCTTGGGACTAACTTCAGATACGCAGTATTTT.

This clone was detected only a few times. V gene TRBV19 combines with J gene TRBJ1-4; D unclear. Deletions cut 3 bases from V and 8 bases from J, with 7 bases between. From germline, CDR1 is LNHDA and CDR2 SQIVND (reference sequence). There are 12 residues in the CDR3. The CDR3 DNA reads TGTGCCAGTAGTATGTTCGGGGAAAAACTGTTTTTT. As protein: CASSMFGEKLFF.

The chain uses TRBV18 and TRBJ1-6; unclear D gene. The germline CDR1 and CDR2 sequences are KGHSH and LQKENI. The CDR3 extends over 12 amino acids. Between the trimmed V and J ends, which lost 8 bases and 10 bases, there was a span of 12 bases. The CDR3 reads CASTQPGSPLHF. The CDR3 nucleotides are TGTGCCAGCACCCAACCAGGCTCACCCCTCCACTTT.

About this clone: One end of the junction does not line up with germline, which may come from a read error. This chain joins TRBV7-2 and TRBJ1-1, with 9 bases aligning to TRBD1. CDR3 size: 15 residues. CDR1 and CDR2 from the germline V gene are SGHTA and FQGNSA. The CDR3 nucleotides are TGTGCCAGCAGTTTAGACCCTTACAGGGGGCTCTTCGCTTTCTTT. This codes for CASSLDPYRGLFAFF.

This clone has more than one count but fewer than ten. The CDR3 sequence is CASSQYGGSSDTQYF. The CDR3 DNA follows: TGTGCCAGCAGCCAGTACGGCGGGAGCTCAGATACGCAGTATTTT. The chain joins TRBV3-1 (or the pseudogene TRBV3-2) to TRBJ2-3, with 7 bases aligning to TRBD2. The CDR3 extends over 15 amino acids. Trimming cost V 3 bases and J 4 bases; bases outside gene matches: 7. The germline gives CDR1 LGHDT, CDR2 YNNKEL (reference sequence).

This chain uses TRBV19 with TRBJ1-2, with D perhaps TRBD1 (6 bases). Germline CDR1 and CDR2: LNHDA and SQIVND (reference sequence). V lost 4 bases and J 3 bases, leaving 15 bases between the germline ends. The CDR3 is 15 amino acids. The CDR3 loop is CASSTNRDGDYGYTF. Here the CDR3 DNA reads TGTGCCAGTAGTACAAACAGGGATGGTGACTATGGCTACACCTTC.

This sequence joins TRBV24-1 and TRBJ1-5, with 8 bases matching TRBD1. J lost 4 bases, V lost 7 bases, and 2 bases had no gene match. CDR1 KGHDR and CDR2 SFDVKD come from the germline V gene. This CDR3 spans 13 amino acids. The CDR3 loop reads CATRDRENQPQHF. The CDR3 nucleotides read TGTGCCACCAGGGACAGGGAGAATCAGCCCCAGCATTTT.

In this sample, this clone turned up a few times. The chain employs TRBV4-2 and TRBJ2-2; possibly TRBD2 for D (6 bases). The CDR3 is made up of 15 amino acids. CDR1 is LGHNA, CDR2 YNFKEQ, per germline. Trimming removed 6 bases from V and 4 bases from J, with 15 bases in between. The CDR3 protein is CASRAFGGATGELFF. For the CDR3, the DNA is TGTGCCAGCAGAGCGTTTGGAGGGGCCACCGGGGAGCTGTTTTTT.

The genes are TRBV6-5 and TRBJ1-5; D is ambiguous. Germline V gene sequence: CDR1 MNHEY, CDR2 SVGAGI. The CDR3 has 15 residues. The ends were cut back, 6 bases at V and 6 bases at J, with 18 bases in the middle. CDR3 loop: CASRVGSGETQPQHF. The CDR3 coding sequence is TGTGCCAGCAGGGTGGGAAGCGGAGAAACTCAGCCCCAGCATTTT.

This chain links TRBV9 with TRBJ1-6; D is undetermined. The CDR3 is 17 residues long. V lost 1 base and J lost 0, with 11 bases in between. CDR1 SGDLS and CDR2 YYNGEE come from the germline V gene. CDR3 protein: CASSVSGASSYNSPLHF. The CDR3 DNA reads TGTGCCAGCAGCGTATCAGGCGCCAGCTCCTATAATTCACCCCTCCACTTT. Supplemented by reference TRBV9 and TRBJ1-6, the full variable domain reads DSGVTQTPKHLITATGQRVTLRCSPRSGDLSVYWYQQSLDQGLQFLIQYYNGEERAKGNILERFSAQQFPDLHSELNLSSLELGDSALYFCASSVSGASSYNSPLHFGNGTRLTVT.

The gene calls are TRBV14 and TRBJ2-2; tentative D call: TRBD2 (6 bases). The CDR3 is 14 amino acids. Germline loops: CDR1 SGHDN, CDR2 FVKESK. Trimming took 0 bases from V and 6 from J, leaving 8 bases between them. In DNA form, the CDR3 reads TGTGCCAGCAGCCAAGATTGGGGGGCCGGGGAGCTGTTTTTT. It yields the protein CASSQDWGAGELFF.

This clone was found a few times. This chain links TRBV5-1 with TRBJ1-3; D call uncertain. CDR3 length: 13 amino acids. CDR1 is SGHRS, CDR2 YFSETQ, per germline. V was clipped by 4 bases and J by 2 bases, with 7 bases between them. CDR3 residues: CASSPRPGNTIYF. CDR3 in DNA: TGCGCCAGCAGCCCCAGGCCTGGAAACACCATATATTTT.

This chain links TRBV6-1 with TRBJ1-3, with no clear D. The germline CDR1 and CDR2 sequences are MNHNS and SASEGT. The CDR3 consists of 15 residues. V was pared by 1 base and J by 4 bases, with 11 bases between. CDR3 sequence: CASSEGRAGGNTIYF. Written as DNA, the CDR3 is TGTGCCAGCAGTGAAGGGAGGGCTGGGGGAAACACCATATATTTT.

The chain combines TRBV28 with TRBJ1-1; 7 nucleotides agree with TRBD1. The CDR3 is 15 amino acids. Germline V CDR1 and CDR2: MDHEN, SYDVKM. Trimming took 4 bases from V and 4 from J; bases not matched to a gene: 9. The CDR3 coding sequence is TGTGCCAGCAGTTACGGCACAAAGGGGGCCACTGAAGCTTTCTTT. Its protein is CASSYGTKGATEAFF.

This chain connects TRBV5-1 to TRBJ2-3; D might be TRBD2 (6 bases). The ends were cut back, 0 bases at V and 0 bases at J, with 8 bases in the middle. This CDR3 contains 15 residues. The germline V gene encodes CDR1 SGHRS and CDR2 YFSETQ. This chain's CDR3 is CASSLGGTSTDTQYF. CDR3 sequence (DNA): TGCGCCAGCAGCTTGGGGGGGACTAGCACAGATACGCAGTATTTT.

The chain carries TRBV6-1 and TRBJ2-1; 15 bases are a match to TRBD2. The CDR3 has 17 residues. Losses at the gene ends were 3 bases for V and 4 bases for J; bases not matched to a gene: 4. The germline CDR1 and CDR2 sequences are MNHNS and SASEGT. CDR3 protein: CASSDRTSGGVYNEQFF. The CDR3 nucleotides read TGTGCCAGCAGTGACCGGACTAGCGGGGGGGTTTACAATGAGCAGTTCTTC.

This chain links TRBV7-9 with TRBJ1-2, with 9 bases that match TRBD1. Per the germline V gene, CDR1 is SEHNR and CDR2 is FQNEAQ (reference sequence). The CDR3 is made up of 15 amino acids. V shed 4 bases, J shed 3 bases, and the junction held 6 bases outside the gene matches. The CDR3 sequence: CASSSNRGQDYGYTF. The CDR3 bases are TGTGCCAGCAGCTCCAACAGGGGGCAAGACTATGGCTACACCTTC.

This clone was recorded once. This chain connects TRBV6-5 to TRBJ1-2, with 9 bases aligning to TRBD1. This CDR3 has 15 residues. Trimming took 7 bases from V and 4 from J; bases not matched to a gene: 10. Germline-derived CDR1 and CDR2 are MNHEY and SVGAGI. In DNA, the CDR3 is TGTGCCAGCATCTTGCCGGGACAGGGTTCCTATGGCTACACCTTC. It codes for CASILPGQGSYGYTF.

In DNA form, the CDR3 reads TGTGCCAGCAGTCTACTACAGGGCGATTTACATCAGCCCCAGCATTTT. The encoded protein is CASSLLQGDLHQPQHF. The gene calls are TRBV6-2 or TRBV6-3 and TRBJ1-5; a possible D gene is TRBD1 (6 bases). Deletions cut 5 bases from V and 5 bases from J, with 19 bases between. Germline V gives CDR1 MNHEY, CDR2 SVGEGT. This CDR3 contains 16 residues.

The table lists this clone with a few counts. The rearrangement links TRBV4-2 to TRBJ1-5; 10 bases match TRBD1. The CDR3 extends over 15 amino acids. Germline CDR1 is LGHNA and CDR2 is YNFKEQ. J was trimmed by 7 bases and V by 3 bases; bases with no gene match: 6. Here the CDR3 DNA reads TGTGCCAGCAGCCATACCGGGACAGGGGACCAGCCCCAGCATTTT. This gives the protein CASSHTGTGDQPQHF.